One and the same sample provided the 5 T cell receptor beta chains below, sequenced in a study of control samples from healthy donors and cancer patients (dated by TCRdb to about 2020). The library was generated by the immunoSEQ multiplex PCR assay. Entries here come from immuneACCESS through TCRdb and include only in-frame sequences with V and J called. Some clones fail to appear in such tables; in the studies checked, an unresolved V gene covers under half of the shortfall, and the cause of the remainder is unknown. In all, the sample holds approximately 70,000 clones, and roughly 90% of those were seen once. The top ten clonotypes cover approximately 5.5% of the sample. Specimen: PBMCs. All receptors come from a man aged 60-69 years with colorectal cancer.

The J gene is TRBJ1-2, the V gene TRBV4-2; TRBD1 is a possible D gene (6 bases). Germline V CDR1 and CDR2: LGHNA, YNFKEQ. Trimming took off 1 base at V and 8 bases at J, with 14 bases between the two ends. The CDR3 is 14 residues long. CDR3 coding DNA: TGTGCCAGCAGCCAAGCGAGCAGGGGAGTAGGCTACACCTTC. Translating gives CASSQASRGVGYTF.

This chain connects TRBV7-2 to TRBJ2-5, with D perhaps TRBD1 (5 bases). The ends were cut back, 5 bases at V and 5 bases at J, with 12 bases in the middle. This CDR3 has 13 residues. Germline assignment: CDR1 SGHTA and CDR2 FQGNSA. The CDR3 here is CASSTRARETQYF. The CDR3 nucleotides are TGTGCCAGCAGCACCAGGGCCCGGGAGACCCAGTACTTC.

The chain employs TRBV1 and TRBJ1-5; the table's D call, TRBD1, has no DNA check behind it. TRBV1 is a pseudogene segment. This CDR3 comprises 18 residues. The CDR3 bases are TGCACCAGCAGCCAAGTTACAGCCCGGGACACAGGCAATCAGCCCCAGCATTTT. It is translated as CTSSQVTARDTGNQPQHF.

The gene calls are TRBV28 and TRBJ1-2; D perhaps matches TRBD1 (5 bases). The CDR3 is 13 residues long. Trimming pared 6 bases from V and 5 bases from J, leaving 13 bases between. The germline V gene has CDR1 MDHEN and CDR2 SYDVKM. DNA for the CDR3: TGTGCCAGCAGGATGCAGGGTAGTTATGGCTACACCTTC. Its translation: CASRMQGSYGYTF.

In nucleotides, the CDR3 is TGTGCCAGCAACGACGGCGTGAAAAGACTGTTTTTT. Its protein product is CASNDGVKRLFF. The gene calls are TRBV28 and TRBJ1-4; D is unclear. CDR1 is MDHEN, CDR2 SYDVKM, per germline. This CDR3 region has 12 residues. Trimming cost V 7 bases and J 13 bases, with 16 bases left between them.